This T cell receptor (beta chain) was captured by sequencing in a study of tumor and adjacent non-tumor tissue in lung cancer. Overall study findings and caveats: Tumor tissue had significantly higher TCR diversity than normal lung.

A word on this clonotype: The antigen remains unidentified. Just one base apart from a much larger clone, this may be a read error.

Three rounds of nested PCR, following a modified ARM-PCR protocol, produced the TCRbeta library. TCRdb redid the calling of the multiplex PCR reads with MiXCR, one entry per CDR3 protein. The sample records roughly 220,000 distinct CDR3 sequences, less than 80% being singletons. V was pared by 6 bases and J by 3 bases, with 14 bases between. This CDR3 has 13 amino acids. CDR1 and CDR2 (germline): DFQATT, SNEGSKA (reference sequence). This sample's RNA came from whole unsorted tissue. Chemotherapy-naive patients with new lung cancer underwent thoracic surgery in China, August–November 2014. Sequences were obtained from lung tumor tissue. This receptor was taken from a man in his 60s with non-small cell lung cancer. The rearrangement links TRBV20-1 to TRBJ2-5, with D possibly matching TRBD2 (5 bases). Here the CDR3 DNA reads TGCAGTGCCACGGACCCCGGGGAAGAGACCCAGTACTTC. This sequence encodes CSATDPGEETQYF.